The source of this TCR beta chain is a study of blood T cells in healthy people across ages. Whole-study results and caveats: Long-lived donors exceeded aged donors in naive CD4+ cells and diversity.

Isolated per sample were at least 7 million PBMCs. At least 5.5 micrograms of total RNA were extracted per sample. The use of a sample-barcoded 5' primer and a J-beta primer mix characterized a second PCR of roughly 7 to 12 cycles. TCRdb independently ran MiXCR on the 5' RACE reads; one entry per CDR3 protein. This table has some 1.7 million distinct CDR3 sequences, under 30% appearing once. Germline CDR1 is MDHEN and CDR2 is SYDVKM. The V segment lost 3 bases and the J segment 8 bases; nucleotides outside the gene matches: 17. The CDR3 totals 19 residues. This clonotype was observed a handful of times. Its antigen remains unknown.

This rearrangement joins TRBV28 to TRBJ2-1; 12 bases agree with TRBD1. The clonotype comes from a woman between 25 and 40 years old in good health. Sequencing used blood. The DNA of the CDR3 is TGTGCCAGCAGTTTGGCTTACCACACCGGGACAGGGGGCCGGGATGAGCAGTTCTTC. Protein product: CASSLAYHTGTGGRDEQFF.